The 27 T cell receptor beta chains below were found in one sample sequenced in a study of shared clonotypes between healthy human individuals. The assay was immunoSEQ multiplex PCR, and TCRdb's table has in-frame clones only and misses some. Among 2 million to 2.5 million clones listed, just under 95% were seen once. The sequencing input was naive CD4+ T cells from PBMCs. Regarding subset: CD45RA+ positively selected. Every receptor here comes from a young man in good health. Some clones in this sample may be carry-over from other donors' samples.

This clone was seen once. Other DNA sequences in the sample encode the same CDR3. This chain connects TRBV9 to TRBJ2-1, with D perhaps TRBD2 (6 bases). Germline lookup yields CDR1 SGDLS and CDR2 YYNGEE. The CDR3 is 16 amino acids. Trimming took off 0 bases at V and 2 bases at J, with 12 bases between the two ends. CDR3 nucleotides: TGTGCCAGCAGCGTAGCTTCCGGGAGTCCCTACAATGAGCAGTTCTTC. It translates to CASSVASGSPYNEQFF.

This chain connects TRBV9 to TRBJ2-7, with 10 bases that match TRBD2. CDR3 length: 15 residues. The germline gives CDR1 SGDLS, CDR2 YYNGEE. V shed 2 bases, J shed 2 bases, and the junction held 4 bases outside the gene matches. CDR3 residues: CASSVGLASPYEQYF. CDR3 coding DNA: TGTGCCAGCAGCGTGGGACTAGCGTCCCCCTACGAGCAGTACTTC.

V gene TRBV28 combines with J gene TRBJ2-7; D gene ambiguous. Trimming pared 6 bases from V and 5 bases from J, leaving 8 bases between. CDR1 is MDHEN and CDR2 is SYDVKM in the germline V gene. The CDR3 spans 11 residues. As DNA, the CDR3 is TGTGCCAGCAGACTCATAGACGAGCAGTACTTC. Encoded protein: CASRLIDEQYF.

The chain links TRBV27 to TRBJ2-2; D not resolved. The CDR3 sequence is 16 residues long. Germline values: CDR1 MNHEY, CDR2 SMNVEV (reference sequence). The V gene lost 2 bases and the J gene lost 5 bases, with 15 bases spanning the gap. CDR3 in amino acids: CASSLPGSPRTGELFF. CDR3 sequence (DNA): TGTGCCAGCAGTTTACCCGGCAGCCCGAGGACCGGGGAGCTGTTTTTT.

J is TRBJ2-2 and V is TRBV19; no clear D gene. Germline CDR1 reads LNHDA; CDR2 reads SQIVND (reference sequence). The CDR3 covers 14 residues. V gave up 1 base and J gave up 5 bases, with 8 bases separating them. The CDR3 protein is CASSIGQPTGELFF. The CDR3 region has the DNA TGTGCCAGTAGTATAGGGCAGCCGACCGGGGAGCTGTTTTTT.

This rearrangement joins TRBV28 to TRBJ2-5, with TRBD1 identical over 10 bases. Germline lookup yields CDR1 MDHEN and CDR2 SYDVKM. The CDR3 is 15 residues long. V was clipped by 6 bases and J by 1 base; unmatched bases: 5. CDR3 residues: CASSPGQGTQETQYF. The CDR3 DNA is TGTGCCAGCAGCCCGGGACAGGGGACCCAAGAGACCCAGTACTTC.

This clone was seen once. The gene calls are TRBV7-2 and TRBJ2-6, with 10 nucleotides matching TRBD1. The CDR3 covers 17 residues. Looked up from germline, CDR1 is SGHTA and CDR2 is FQGNSA. J lost 0 bases, V lost 3 bases, and 2 bases had no gene match. CDR3 nucleotides: TGTGCCAGCAGCTTCAGGACAGGGGGCTCTGGGGCCAACGTCCTGACTTTC. This codes for CASSFRTGGSGANVLTF.

The count of this clone is one. The CDR3 nucleotides read TGTGCCAGCTCACCACGACAGCAGAACTACGAGCAGTACTTC. Amino acid sequence: CASSPRQQNYEQYF. The V call is TRBV18, the J call TRBJ2-7; TRBD1 might be the D (5 bases). Germline V CDR1 and CDR2: KGHSH, LQKENI. This CDR3 has 14 amino acids. Trimming took 1 base from V and 3 from J, leaving 10 bases between them.

The CDR3 sequence: CASATGERNQPQHF. DNA for the CDR3: TGTGCCAGTGCGACAGGGGAGCGCAATCAGCCCCAGCATTTT. The rearrangement links TRBV6-1 to TRBJ1-5; 8 nucleotides match TRBD1. This CDR3 contains 14 residues. V lost 9 bases to trimming and J lost 2 bases; unmatched junction nucleotides: 6. CDR1 is MNHNS, CDR2 SASEGT, per germline.

The rearrangement links TRBV6-5 to TRBJ2-1; tentatively, D is TRBD2 (6 bases). Germline CDR1 reads MNHEY; CDR2 reads SVGAGI. CDR3 length equals 13 residues. Trimming shortened V by 6 bases and J by 8 bases, and 14 bases separated the two germline ends. The CDR3 is CASREGPTDEQFF. The CDR3 nucleotides are TGTGCCAGCAGGGAGGGGCCTACCGATGAGCAGTTCTTC.

V is TRBV7-8 and J is TRBJ2-7; 13 nucleotides match TRBD2. Per germline, CDR1 SGHVS and CDR2 FQNEAQ. V shed 0 bases and J 4 bases; nucleotides not matched to a gene: 9. This CDR3 contains 18 residues. The CDR3 reads CASSLARTSGSSLYEQYF. The CDR3 bases are TGTGCCAGCAGCTTAGCCCGGACTAGCGGGAGTTCCCTTTACGAGCAGTACTTC.

This clone was counted once. The chain has TRBV4-3 and TRBJ2-7, with 10 bases fitting TRBD2. This CDR3 comprises 17 residues. Germline loops: CDR1 LGHNA, CDR2 YSLEER. Trimming removed 0 bases from V and 6 bases from J; junction bases left unmatched: 11. Written as DNA, the CDR3 is TGCGCCAGCAGCCAAGATCTAAGGCTAGCGGGAGTAGGCGAGCAGTACTTC. The encoded protein is CASSQDLRLAGVGEQYF.

The V gene is TRBV5-1, the J gene TRBJ1-5, with D unclear. Trimming pared 0 bases from V and 0 bases from J, leaving 10 bases between. The CDR3 is made up of 16 amino acids. The germline gives CDR1 SGHRS, CDR2 YFSETQ. The CDR3 sequence is CASSLGVGNSNQPQHF. The CDR3 bases are TGCGCCAGCAGCTTGGGGGTGGGAAATAGCAATCAGCCCCAGCATTTT.

The CDR3 loop reads CASTLGAGKGPIYF. The CDR3 DNA follows: TGTGCCAGCACCTTGGGGGCCGGGAAGGGACCCATATATTTT. The genes are TRBV7-3 and TRBJ1-3; D possibly corresponds to TRBD1 (6 bases). The V gene lost 7 bases and the J gene lost 11 bases, with 21 bases spanning the gap. The CDR3 has 14 residues. CDR1 and CDR2 from the germline V gene are SGHTA and FQGTGA.

The CDR3 DNA follows: TGCGCCAGCAGCGTTCGCGCGGGTCCCTACGAGCAGTACTTC. It codes for CASSVRAGPYEQYF. The chain employs TRBV5-1 and TRBJ2-5, with TRBD2 as a possible D gene (5 bases). Judging by the DNA end, TRBJ2-7 fits better; the J call may be wrong. The V gene's germline CDR1 is SGHRS and CDR2 YFSETQ. The CDR3 covers 14 residues.

This clone appeared once. The genes are TRBV6-5 and TRBJ2-5, with D possibly matching TRBD1 (6 bases). V dropped 6 bases and J dropped 3 bases, with 11 bases sitting between them. CDR1 and CDR2 from the germline V gene are MNHEY and SVGAGI. The CDR3 has 13 residues. CDR3 residues: CASRSRQEETQYF. CDR3 DNA sequence: TGTGCCAGCAGATCTCGACAGGAAGAGACCCAGTACTTC.

This chain links TRBV28 with TRBJ2-5; D might be TRBD1 (6 bases). This CDR3 has 15 residues. CDR1 is MDHEN and CDR2 is SYDVKM in the germline V gene. The ends were cut back, 5 bases at V and 5 bases at J, with 18 bases in the middle. This CDR3 reads CASSLPDRPGETQYF. CDR3 DNA: TGTGCCAGCAGTCTCCCCGACAGGCCCGGGGAGACCCAGTACTTC.

The rearrangement links TRBV18 to TRBJ1-5; D unclear. V dropped 5 bases and J dropped 4 bases, with 9 bases sitting between them. This CDR3 is built from 13 residues. From germline, CDR1 is KGHSH and CDR2 LQKENI. CDR3 bases: TGTGCCAGCTCAAAGGAGAAAAATCAGCCCCAGCATTTT. Protein product: CASSKEKNQPQHF.

V is TRBV4-2 and J is TRBJ2-7; 9 nucleotides line up with TRBD2. Germline V gene sequence: CDR1 LGHNA, CDR2 YNFKEQ. The CDR3 covers 14 residues. V shed 5 bases, J shed 2 bases, and the junction held 4 bases outside the gene matches. The CDR3 spells CASSGGRDPYEQYF. CDR3 sequence (DNA): TGTGCCAGCAGCGGCGGGAGGGACCCCTACGAGCAGTACTTC.

The sample holds one count of this clone. The chain couples TRBV5-1 to TRBJ1-2, with D hard to call. Trimming removed 0 bases at V and 8 bases at J, with 14 bases between. Germline values: CDR1 SGHRS, CDR2 YFSETQ. This CDR3 has 14 amino acids. The CDR3, as DNA: TGCGCCAGCAGCTTGGAGGGCGCCTTTGTCGGCTACACCTTC. It encodes CASSLEGAFVGYTF. Drawing the rest from reference TRBV5-1 and TRBJ1-2, the complete variable domain is KAGVTQTPRYLIKTRGQQVTLSCSPISGHRSVSWYQQTPGQGLQFLFEYFSETQRNKGNFPGRFSGRQFSNSRSEMNVSTLELGDSALYLCASSLEGAFVGYTFGSGTRLTVV.

This clone was recorded only once. The V call is TRBV18, the J call TRBJ1-3; D call uncertain. Germline CDR1 reads KGHSH; CDR2 reads LQKENI. This CDR3 spans 17 amino acids. Trimming cost V 3 bases and J 0 bases, with 15 bases left between them. CDR3 in DNA: TGTGCCAGCTCACCCTTGGACGGGCAAAGCTCTGGAAACACCATATATTTT. Its protein is CASSPLDGQSSGNTIYF.

This CDR3 reads CASSLDSTGIQYF. The CDR3 DNA is TGTGCCAGCAGCTTAGATTCCACGGGGATTCAGTACTTC. The chain joins TRBV11-3 to TRBJ2-4, with a possible D match to TRBD2 (5 bases). Germline-derived CDR1 and CDR2 are SGHNT and YENEEA. V was shortened by 0 bases and J by 10 bases, with 10 bases between the two germline ends. This CDR3 region has 13 residues.

The chain employs TRBV27 and TRBJ2-5, with D perhaps TRBD1 (6 bases). Germline CDR1 is MNHEY and CDR2 is SMNVEV (reference sequence). This CDR3 region has 15 residues. Trimming stripped 6 bases from V and 2 bases from J, with 16 bases between. CDR3 DNA sequence: TGTGCCAGCAGAAACAGGGCCTCCCCTCAAGAGACCCAGTACTTC. Protein sequence: CASRNRASPQETQYF.

The CDR3 region has the DNA TGCGCCAGCCGTAAGTCCCCGAACACTGAAGCTTTCTTT. This sequence encodes CASRKSPNTEAFF. The V call is TRBV10-1, the J call TRBJ1-1; D uncertain. Germline V CDR1 and CDR2: WNHNN, SYGVQD (reference sequence). This CDR3 is 13 amino acids long. The V end was cut by 8 bases, the J end by 1 base, with 11 bases between.

The chain has TRBV5-1 and TRBJ2-1; 8 bases match TRBD2. In germline, CDR1 is SGHRS, CDR2 YFSETQ. The CDR3 runs 15 residues. The trim removed 4 bases at V and 8 bases at J, leaving 11 bases unmatched. CDR3 in DNA: TGCGCCAGCAGCGCCGGACTAGCCCTCCCGGATGAGCAGTTCTTC. It yields the protein CASSAGLALPDEQFF.

The rearrangement uses TRBV28 and TRBJ1-3, with a possible D match to TRBD1 (5 bases). Germline V CDR1 and CDR2: MDHEN, SYDVKM. V was cut by 4 bases and J by 0 bases, with 10 bases left in between. The CDR3 is 15 residues long. The CDR3 region is CASSSGPHSGNTIYF. CDR3 nucleotide sequence: TGTGCCAGCAGTTCGGGACCGCACTCTGGAAACACCATATATTTT.

This chain uses TRBV2 with TRBJ1-3, with D hard to call. Germline lookup yields CDR1 SNHLY and CDR2 FYNNEI. CDR3 length equals 13 residues. V lost 8 bases to trimming and J lost 3 bases, with 11 bases between them. CDR3 DNA sequence: TGTGCCAGCCGCCCGGACGGTGGAAACACCATATATTTT. It is translated as CASRPDGGNTIYF.